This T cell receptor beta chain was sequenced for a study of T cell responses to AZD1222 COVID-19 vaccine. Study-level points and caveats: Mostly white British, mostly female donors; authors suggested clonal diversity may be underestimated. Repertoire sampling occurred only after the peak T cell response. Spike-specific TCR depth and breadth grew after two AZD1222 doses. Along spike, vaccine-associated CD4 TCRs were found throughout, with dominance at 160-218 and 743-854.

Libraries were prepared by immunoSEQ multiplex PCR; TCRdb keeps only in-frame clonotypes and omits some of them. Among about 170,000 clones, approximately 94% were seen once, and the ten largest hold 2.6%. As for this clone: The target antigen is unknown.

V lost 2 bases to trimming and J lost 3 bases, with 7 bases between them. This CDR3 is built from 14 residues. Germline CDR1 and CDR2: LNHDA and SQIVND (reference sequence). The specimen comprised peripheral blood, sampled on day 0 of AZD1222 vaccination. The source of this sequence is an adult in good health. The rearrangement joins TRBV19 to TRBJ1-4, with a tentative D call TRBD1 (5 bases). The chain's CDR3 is CASSIQGPNEKLFF. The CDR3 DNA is TGTGCCAGTAGTATACAGGGCCCTAATGAAAAACTGTTTTTT.